This record concerns one TCR beta chain sequence. V lost 4 bases and J lost 1, with 7 bases in between. The CDR3 is 13 residues long. Germline loops: CDR1 SGHNT, CDR2 YENEEA. Original handling: It was from reference gene primer amplification that nucleated cell counts were estimated. Assay: immunoSEQ multiplex PCR; the TCRdb copy retains only in-frame clones and omits some. The V and J calls and clone size are taken from that table; D and trimming were inferred from the DNA. This sample has approximately 150,000 clones; more than 75% occur once, and the top ten carry 8.5% to 9.5%. The data were taken from a study of blood T cell repertoires in COVID-19. In the study overall: Acute and convalescent COVID-19 specimens originated in the United States, Italy and Spain. Sources were T cells, B-cell-depleted T cells, or PBMCs; the material itself was cDNA or gDNA.

Sequenced input: peripheral blood. The clonotype was recovered from a woman aged 45-59 years with active or convalescent COVID-19. V gene TRBV11-3 combines with J gene TRBJ1-1; perhaps TRBD1 as D (5 bases). The CDR3 sequence is CASSWGGNTEAFF. CDR3 DNA sequence: TGTGCCAGCAGCTGGGGGGGGAACACTGAAGCTTTCTTT.